This T cell receptor (beta chain) was profiled in a study of beta chain features in type 1 diabetes. Overall study results and limits: Across all four CD4+ subsets, people with type 1 diabetes showed modestly shorter TCRB CDR3s.

This clone has more than one count but fewer than ten. The antigen is undetermined. As every portion of the isolated RNA was reverse transcribed, the sequencing read expressed TCRB transcripts. Some clones are missing from TCRdb's copy, which holds only in-frame ones; the method was immunoSEQ multiplex PCR. Of hundreds of thousands of clones in the sample, roughly a sixth were seen once. The authors obtained over 98% purity in all sorted populations. The source is a man in his late teens or twenties in good health. The specimen was naive CD4+ T cells from blood.

The CDR3 reads CASSQDGTSVREQFF. In DNA form, the CDR3 reads TGTGCCAGCAGCCAGGACGGGACTAGCGTCCGGGAGCAGTTCTTC. The genes are TRBV7-2 and TRBJ2-1; 10 bases match TRBD2. The junction had 11 bases not matched to a gene; V was cut back by 5 bases and J by 10 bases. Germline loops: CDR1 SGHTA, CDR2 FQGNSA. This CDR3 contains 15 residues.